This T cell receptor beta chain was sequenced in a study of response to subunit inactivated influenza vaccine. This clonotype was seen ten or more times. Its antigen is undetermined. Study-wide findings and caveats: T cells newly recruited by each seasonal influenza vaccination are few, the authors suggested.

V gave up 1 base and J gave up 4 bases, with 14 bases separating them. This CDR3 is 15 amino acids long. CDR1 and CDR2 (germline): SQVTM, ANQGSEA. TCRdb reprocessed the RT-PCR reads via MiXCR and lists one record per CDR3 protein. The sample comprises approximately 170,000 distinct CDR3 sequences, 13% to 15% of which are singletons, and 20% to 30% rests with the top ten. The sequences come from CD8+ T cells sorted from PBMCs, collected around 5 days after vaccination. The receptor was derived from a man in his forties or fifties who received an inactivated influenza vaccine. V is TRBV29-1 and J is TRBJ2-1; the D gene is possibly TRBD2 (5 bases). CDR3 coding DNA: TGCAGCGTTGAAGGGGGAGACTATATTTACAATGAGCAGTTCTTC. Protein: CSVEGGDYIYNEQFF.